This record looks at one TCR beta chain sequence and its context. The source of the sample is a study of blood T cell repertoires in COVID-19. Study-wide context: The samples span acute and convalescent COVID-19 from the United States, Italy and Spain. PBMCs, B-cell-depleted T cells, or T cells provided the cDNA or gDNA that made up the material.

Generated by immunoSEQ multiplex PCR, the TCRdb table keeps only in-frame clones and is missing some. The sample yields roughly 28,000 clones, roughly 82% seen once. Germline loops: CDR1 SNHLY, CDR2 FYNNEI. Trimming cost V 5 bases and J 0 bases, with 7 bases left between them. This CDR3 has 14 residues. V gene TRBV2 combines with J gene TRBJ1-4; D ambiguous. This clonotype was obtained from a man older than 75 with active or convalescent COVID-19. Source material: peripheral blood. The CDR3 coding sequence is TGTGCCAGCAGTTACATGGCAACTAATGAAAAACTGTTTTTT. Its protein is CASSYMATNEKLFF.